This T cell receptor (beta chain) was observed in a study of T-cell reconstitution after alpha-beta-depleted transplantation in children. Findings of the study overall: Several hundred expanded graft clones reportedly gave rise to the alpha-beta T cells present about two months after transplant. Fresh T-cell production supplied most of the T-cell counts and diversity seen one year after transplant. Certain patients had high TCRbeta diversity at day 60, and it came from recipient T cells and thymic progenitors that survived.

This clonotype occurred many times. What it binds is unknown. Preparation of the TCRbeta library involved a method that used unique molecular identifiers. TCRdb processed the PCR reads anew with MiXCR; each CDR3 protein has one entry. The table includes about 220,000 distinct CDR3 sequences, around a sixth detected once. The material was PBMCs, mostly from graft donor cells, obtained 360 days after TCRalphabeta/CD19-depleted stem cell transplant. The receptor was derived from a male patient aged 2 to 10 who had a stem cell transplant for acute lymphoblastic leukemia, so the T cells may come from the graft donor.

The CDR3 DNA follows: TGCAGTGCAAGATCCCCCGGGGGACCCACCGGGGAGCTGTTTTTT. This encodes CSARSPGGPTGELFF. This chain links TRBV20-1 with TRBJ2-2; the D gene is possibly TRBD2 (6 bases). Deletions cut 6 bases from V and 4 bases from J, with 18 bases between. The CDR3 has 15 residues. The germline V gene encodes CDR1 DFQATT and CDR2 SNEGSKA (reference sequence).